This T cell receptor (beta chain) was sequenced in a study of Graves' ophthalmopathy and Graves' hyperthyroidism. This clonotype was seen many times. Its antigen is not identified. Amplification from RNA transcripts yielded the TCR beta CDR3 regions. First-round RT-PCR relied on HTBI primers, and a second-round multiplex PCR came next. From the multiplex PCR reads, TCRdb called clonotypes with MiXCR, one entry per CDR3 protein. The table has approximately 410,000 distinct CDR3 sequences, approximately 15% seen once; the top ten hold around 7%. V lost 1 base and J 5 bases, leaving 8 bases between the germline ends. Germline V gene lookup returns CDR1 LGHNT and CDR2 FRNRAP. This CDR3 spans 13 amino acids. The study's findings and limits: Blood also harbored most expanded thyroid clonotypes above 0.001 frequency.

The TCR sequence derives from a woman under 30 with stable Graves' hyperthyroidism. Sequencing input: peripheral blood. The chain couples TRBV12-5 to TRBJ1-2; unclear D gene. The CDR3 DNA reads as TGTGCTAGTGGTTTGGGTACAAATTATGGCTACACCTTC. Residues: CASGLGTNYGYTF.